Listed below are T cell receptor beta chains from one sample, sequenced in a study of regulatory T cells in long-lasting Graves disease. One entry per CDR3 protein, called by TCRdb with MiXCR from the multiplex PCR reads. The sample lists around 250,000 distinct CDR3 sequences; 18% were seen once. The sample here was peripheral blood mononuclear cells (PBMCs), taken at new diagnosis, from a patient treated with antithyroid drugs. These receptors came from a female donor with Graves disease. Each CDR3 is given with its conserved first and last residue. The D gene is left open where the match is weak.

V | D | CDR3
TRBV24-1 | . | CATSDPGTSYGYTF
TRBV7-9 | . | CAGSRDRRNEQFF
TRBV6-1 | TRBD2 | CASSKAGAGNEQFF
TRBV30 | . | CAGRREGWTFF
TRBV20-1 | . | CSARDLGGNGYAF
TRBV6-5 | . | CASSSSSRANTEAFF
TRBV18 | . | CASSPGAEETQYF
TRBV7-2 | TRBD2 | CASSFRGSFNSGANVLTF
TRBV19 | . | CASLMPGVGNEQFF
TRBV10-3 | . | CAISDSENTEAFF
TRBV27 | TRBD2 | CASSPTSGALNEQFF
TRBV25-1 | TRBD1 | CASSLNLSGTECNTIYF
TRBV5-1 | . | CASSLIPAAGVGNSPLHF
TRBV18 | TRBD1 | CASSPSTGAYEQYF
TRBV9 | . | CASSKSGADTQYF
TRBV5-1 | . | CASSLTGTEQYF
TRBV12-3/TRBV12-4 | . | CASTKYGPIQYF
TRBV28 | TRBD2 | CASRPGLGGNEQFF
TRBV7-3 | TRBD2 | CASSLGGRAGYEQYF
TRBV7-2 | TRBD1 | CASSLGGTGFPEQYF
TRBV19 | . | CASSARLRRNQPQHF
TRBV7-2 | . | CASSLTGDLRYGYTF
TRBV30 | . | CAWSFVRDQPQHF
TRBV20-1 | TRBD2 | CSAASGSGRALRNEQFF
TRBV5-1 | . | CASSSGLTKNIQYF
TRBV14 | . | CASSPPGMRNTIYF
TRBV27 | . | CASKGQRHYGYTF
TRBV7-9 | . | CASSAYASMGGELFF
TRBV28 | TRBD1 | CASRPRQGAGETQYF
TRBV12-3/TRBV12-4 | TRBD1 | CASSTATGSVAFF
TRBV30 | TRBD1 | CAWLTGTEINTQYF
TRBV6-1 | TRBD1 | CASSVSRTGVGEKLFF
TRBV7-8 | . | CASSASLAESYNEQFF
TRBV6-1 | . | CASRELGYTF
TRBV19 | TRBD2 | CASKSLAGPTDTQYF
TRBV12-5 | . | CASGSTGNGYTF
TRBV27 | TRBD1 | CASSYRGTTDTQYF
TRBV5-1 | TRBD2 | CASSSSSGSSYNEQFF
TRBV24-1 | TRBD1 | CATSDPSGQTYNEQFF
TRBV19 | . | CASILLARSYNEQFF
TRBV28 | . | CASSLDVRQGDYGYTF
TRBV6-1 | TRBD2 | CASSPGTSVTDTQYF
TRBV28 | . | CASRNRAAEKLFF
TRBV11-3 | . | CASLGGRGENEQFF